The entry that follows covers one T cell receptor (beta chain) sequence. Its antigen is as yet unknown. Germline CDR1 is SNHLY and CDR2 is FYNNEI. Germline trimming cut 6 bases from V and 5 bases from J; bases unmatched to any gene: 7. This CDR3 is built from 15 residues. Documented time point: week 11, during vaccination. In every dose of vaccine, 300 ug of mutant IDH1 20-mer peptide was given alongside topical imiquimod. The sample is drawn from a study of a mutant IDH1 vaccine in newly diagnosed glioma. Here immunoSEQ multiplex PCR was the method, and the copy in TCRdb shows in-frame clones only, minus some. The sample carries over 55,000 clones, 84% recorded once.

The material was PBMCs, obtained from a glioma patient whose treatment included an IDH1 peptide vaccine. The chain links TRBV2 to TRBJ1-6, with 7 bases that match TRBD1. The sequence derives from a man aged 25-45 years with glioma. Written as DNA, the CDR3 is TGTGCCAGCAGGAGAGCGGGACAGAATAATTCACCCCTCCACTTT. It specifies CASRRAGQNNSPLHF.